The 2 T cell receptor beta chains below were found in one sample sequenced in a study of post-analysis software for immune sequencing data. The TCR beta cDNA libraries carried unique molecular identifiers. TCRdb re-analysed the PCR reads in MiXCR, keeping a single row per CDR3 protein. The sample records 400,000 to 500,000 distinct CDR3 sequences, approximately 38% being singletons. Overall study results and limits: When patients were compared with controls, about 5 TRBV segments were more frequent, TRBV5-6, TRBV5-1 and TRBV20-1 among them.

Their specific antigens are unknown. Sequencing was done on a sample of blood. The receptors were gathered from a girl aged 2-9 years with multiple sclerosis.

This clonotype was found a few times. The chain is built from TRBV18 and TRBJ1-1; D is unclear. The CDR3 length is 14 residues. With 1 base removed from V and 3 bases from J, the gap between germline ends came to 9 bases. Germline CDR1 and CDR2: KGHSH and LQKENI. CDR3 DNA sequence: TGTGCCAGCTCACCACAGCTCGGGGACACTGAAGCTTTCTTT. It codes for CASSPQLGDTEAFF.

This chain links TRBV7-4 with TRBJ2-5, with 8 positions matching TRBD1. CDR1 SGHVT and CDR2 SQSDAQ come from the germline V gene. J gave up 9 bases and V 5 bases, and 14 bases lay outside the gene matches. This CDR3 is built from 15 residues. CDR3: CASSPLDRDLQPQYF. In DNA form, the CDR3 reads TGTGCCAGCAGCCCCCTGGACAGGGATCTTCAGCCCCAGTACTTC.